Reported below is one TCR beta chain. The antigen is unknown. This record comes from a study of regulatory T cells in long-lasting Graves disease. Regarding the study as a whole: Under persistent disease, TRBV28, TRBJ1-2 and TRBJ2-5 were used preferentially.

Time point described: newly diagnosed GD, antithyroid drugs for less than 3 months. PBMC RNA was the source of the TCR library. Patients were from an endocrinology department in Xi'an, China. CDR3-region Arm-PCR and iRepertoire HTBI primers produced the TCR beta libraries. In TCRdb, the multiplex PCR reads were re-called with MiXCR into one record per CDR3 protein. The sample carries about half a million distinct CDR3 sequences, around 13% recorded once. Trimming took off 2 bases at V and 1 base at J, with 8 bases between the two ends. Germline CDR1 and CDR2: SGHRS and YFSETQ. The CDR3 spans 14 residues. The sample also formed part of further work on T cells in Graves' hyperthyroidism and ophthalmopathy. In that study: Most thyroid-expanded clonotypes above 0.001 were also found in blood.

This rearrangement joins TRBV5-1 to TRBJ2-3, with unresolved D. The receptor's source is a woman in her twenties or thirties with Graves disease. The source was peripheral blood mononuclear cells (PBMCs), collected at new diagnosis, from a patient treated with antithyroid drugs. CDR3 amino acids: CASSLRVGTDTQYF. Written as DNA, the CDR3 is TGCGCCAGCAGCTTACGAGTTGGCACAGATACGCAGTATTTT.